This is a list of T cell receptor beta chains from one sample in a study of T-cell memory formation after mild COVID-19. TCRdb ran MiXCR on the 5' RACE reads and lists one entry per CDR3 protein. The table includes 11,000 to 15,000 distinct CDR3 sequences, about 20% detected once. The sequencing input was PBMCs or a T cell subset sorted from them (not recorded which). The receptors here all came from an adult woman who had mild COVID-19 (a few samples of this study predate the infection). Cell type and time point are not known. Each CDR3 is given without its conserved first and last residue. The D gene is left open where the match is weak.

d_gene: TRBD1; v_gene: TRBV14; j_gene: TRBJ2-7; CDR3aa: AVSSGQGSYEQY
d_gene: TRBD1; v_gene: TRBV6-5; j_gene: TRBJ2-7; CDR3aa: ASTGGQGYYEQY
d_gene: TRBD2; v_gene: TRBV4-3; j_gene: TRBJ2-2; CDR3aa: ASSQSLTGRITGELF
d_gene: NA; v_gene: TRBV20-1; j_gene: TRBJ1-2; CDR3aa: SAGPDSPSGYT
d_gene: NA; v_gene: TRBV29-1; j_gene: TRBJ1-2; CDR3aa: SVGQADGYT
d_gene: NA; v_gene: TRBV6-5; j_gene: TRBJ1-6; CDR3aa: ASSQGLYPLLH
d_gene: TRBD2; v_gene: TRBV24-1; j_gene: TRBJ2-3; CDR3aa: ATSRRTSDTDTQY
d_gene: NA; v_gene: TRBV28; j_gene: TRBJ2-7; CDR3aa: ASLSGRGGGEQY
d_gene: NA; v_gene: TRBV20-1; j_gene: TRBJ2-7; CDR3aa: SARVVRRGLYEQY
d_gene: TRBD2; v_gene: TRBV7-8; j_gene: TRBJ2-3; CDR3aa: ASSFGSGGSVSTDTQY
d_gene: TRBD2; v_gene: TRBV24-1; j_gene: TRBJ2-1; CDR3aa: ATSDLPRFSGDEQF
d_gene: NA; v_gene: TRBV2; j_gene: TRBJ2-7; CDR3aa: ASSEAPRYEQY
d_gene: NA; v_gene: TRBV12-3/TRBV12-4; j_gene: TRBJ2-7; CDR3aa: ASSFPLSEQY
d_gene: NA; v_gene: TRBV7-9; j_gene: TRBJ2-1; CDR3aa: ASSFPGKDNEQF
d_gene: TRBD1; v_gene: TRBV6-5; j_gene: TRBJ2-5; CDR3aa: ASSLQGQNYQY
d_gene: NA; v_gene: TRBV10-3; j_gene: TRBJ2-3; CDR3aa: AISETSPGDTQY
d_gene: NA; v_gene: TRBV6-6; j_gene: TRBJ2-7; CDR3aa: ASSLGHRLNDYEQY
d_gene: TRBD1; v_gene: TRBV29-1; j_gene: TRBJ2-7; CDR3aa: SVGTGTYEQY
d_gene: TRBD2; v_gene: TRBV19; j_gene: TRBJ2-1; CDR3aa: ASSILAGGLASGYEQF
d_gene: NA; v_gene: TRBV6-5; j_gene: TRBJ2-7; CDR3aa: ASSYSRQREQY
d_gene: TRBD1; v_gene: TRBV29-1; j_gene: TRBJ1-1; CDR3aa: SARDRGRNTEAF
d_gene: NA; v_gene: TRBV6-5; j_gene: TRBJ1-1; CDR3aa: ASSVFGQNTEAF
d_gene: TRBD1; v_gene: TRBV20-1; j_gene: TRBJ2-2; CDR3aa: SASRTGRTGELF
d_gene: TRBD2; v_gene: TRBV4-1; j_gene: TRBJ2-2; CDR3aa: ASSPIAGLNTGELF
d_gene: TRBD1; v_gene: TRBV2; j_gene: TRBJ2-1; CDR3aa: ASRFTGGYEQF
d_gene: NA; v_gene: TRBV30; j_gene: TRBJ2-3; CDR3aa: AWSPNTGTDTQY
d_gene: NA; v_gene: TRBV4-1; j_gene: TRBJ1-1; CDR3aa: ASSQPATMNTEAF
d_gene: NA; v_gene: TRBV9; j_gene: TRBJ2-2; CDR3aa: ASSVGGANTGELF
d_gene: TRBD1; v_gene: TRBV20-1; j_gene: TRBJ1-5; CDR3aa: SASVRQGPNQPQH
d_gene: NA; v_gene: TRBV7-7; j_gene: TRBJ2-2; CDR3aa: ASSPTDKPNTGELF
d_gene: NA; v_gene: TRBV20-1; j_gene: TRBJ2-7; CDR3aa: SATIQAEVEQY
d_gene: TRBD2; v_gene: TRBV6-5; j_gene: TRBJ2-2; CDR3aa: ASSLAGVAGELF
d_gene: TRBD2; v_gene: TRBV12-3/TRBV12-4; j_gene: TRBJ2-1; CDR3aa: ASTLSGRAYNEQF
d_gene: TRBD2; v_gene: TRBV24-1; j_gene: TRBJ2-1; CDR3aa: ATSDLSGGSSYNEQF
d_gene: NA; v_gene: TRBV25-1; j_gene: TRBJ1-2; CDR3aa: ASSESGRTRGNYGYT
d_gene: TRBD2; v_gene: TRBV20-1; j_gene: TRBJ2-7; CDR3aa: SAPAAGGYEQY
d_gene: NA; v_gene: TRBV5-1; j_gene: TRBJ1-1; CDR3aa: ASSFIHPSSEAF
d_gene: NA; v_gene: TRBV6-5; j_gene: TRBJ2-1; CDR3aa: ASSYSKRNEQF
d_gene: TRBD2; v_gene: TRBV4-1; j_gene: TRBJ2-3; CDR3aa: ASSQETFAGGLRTDTQY
d_gene: TRBD1; v_gene: TRBV6-5; j_gene: TRBJ2-1; CDR3aa: ASSYSDWDRSTNNEQF
d_gene: NA; v_gene: TRBV2; j_gene: TRBJ2-3; CDR3aa: ASSDPRDTQY
d_gene: TRBD1; v_gene: TRBV4-1; j_gene: TRBJ1-2; CDR3aa: ASRRTGGADGYT
d_gene: TRBD2; v_gene: TRBV12-3/TRBV12-4; j_gene: TRBJ2-5; CDR3aa: ASTSTSGPGETQY
d_gene: NA; v_gene: TRBV28; j_gene: TRBJ2-6; CDR3aa: ASSSRAGANVLT
d_gene: NA; v_gene: TRBV7-9; j_gene: TRBJ2-4; CDR3aa: ASTSAGSKNIQY
d_gene: NA; v_gene: TRBV11-2; j_gene: TRBJ1-1; CDR3aa: ASSPDLNTEAF
d_gene: NA; v_gene: TRBV12-3/TRBV12-4; j_gene: TRBJ1-1; CDR3aa: ASSLERGQAF
d_gene: TRBD2; v_gene: TRBV14; j_gene: TRBJ2-7; CDR3aa: ASSQEGLALLSEQY
d_gene: TRBD2; v_gene: TRBV5-1; j_gene: TRBJ2-7; CDR3aa: ASSLALGRGTYEQY
d_gene: TRBD1; v_gene: TRBV12-3/TRBV12-4; j_gene: TRBJ1-1; CDR3aa: ASSPMSGGTEAF
d_gene: NA; v_gene: TRBV12-3/TRBV12-4; j_gene: TRBJ1-1; CDR3aa: ASSLAMQNTEAF